What follows describes a single TCR beta chain. The data were obtained in a study of CD8+ T cells in alopecia areata. The CDR3 extends over 13 amino acids. CDR1 is SQVTM and CDR2 is ANQGSEA in the germline V gene. V lost 4 bases and J lost 4, with 10 bases in between. cDNA serving as the sequencing template came from extracted, reverse transcribed RNA. Only in-frame clones appear in the TCRdb table, and some are missing; sequencing was by immunoSEQ multiplex PCR. The sample holds about 200,000 clones, 60% to 70% seen once. Treatment denoted: oral pan-JAK inhibitor, 5-10 mg twice daily. This chain uses TRBV29-1 with TRBJ2-2; no reliable D call. Sequenced material: CD4+ T cells sorted from blood, taken at week 4, from a patient treated with tofacitinib. This sequence originates from a human donor with alopecia areata. The CDR3 nucleotides are TGCAGCGTTGGGCCGCCGGGCACCGGGGAGCTGTTTTTT. The encoded protein is CSVGPPGTGELFF.